Listed here are 2 T cell receptor beta chains from one sample, sequenced in a study of T-cell reconstitution after alpha-beta-depleted transplantation in children. This sample's TCRbeta library carried unique molecular identifier barcodes. TCRdb reprocessed the PCR reads via MiXCR and lists one record per CDR3 protein. The sample contains about 540,000 distinct CDR3 sequences, about 17% of which appear only once. Sequencing was performed on PBMCs from the stem cell graft donor, taken from the stem cell graft. The source is a human donor who donated a stem cell graft to a child with acute lymphoblastic leukemia.

This clonotype appeared a few times. The chain couples TRBV7-2 to TRBJ2-1, with 11 nucleotides matching TRBD2. Looked up from germline, CDR1 is SGHTA and CDR2 is FQGNSA. The CDR3 totals 16 residues. Germline trimming cut 7 bases from V and 3 bases from J; bases unmatched to any gene: 8. CDR3 loop: CASTYLAGGIYNEQFF. CDR3 bases: TGTGCCAGCACCTACTTAGCGGGGGGGATCTACAATGAGCAGTTCTTC.

This clonotype was seen a few times. This rearrangement joins TRBV15 to TRBJ1-5, with unresolved D. This CDR3 spans 15 amino acids. The V gene lost 0 bases and the J gene lost 4 bases, with 10 bases spanning the gap. CDR1 and CDR2 from the germline V gene are LNHNV and YYDKDF (reference sequence). The CDR3: CATSRDRRANQPQHF. The DNA for the CDR3 is TGTGCCACCAGCAGAGACCGGAGAGCGAATCAGCCCCAGCATTTT.